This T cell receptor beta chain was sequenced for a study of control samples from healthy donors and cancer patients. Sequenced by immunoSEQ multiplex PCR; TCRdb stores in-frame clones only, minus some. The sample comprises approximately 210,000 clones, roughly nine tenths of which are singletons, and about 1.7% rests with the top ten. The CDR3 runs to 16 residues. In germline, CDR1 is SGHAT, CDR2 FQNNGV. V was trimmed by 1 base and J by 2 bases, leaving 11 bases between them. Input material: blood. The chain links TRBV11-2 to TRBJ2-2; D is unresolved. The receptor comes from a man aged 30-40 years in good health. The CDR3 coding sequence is TGTGCCAGCAGCTTAGCCCTCGGCGGCAACACCGGGGAGCTGTTTTTT. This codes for CASSLALGGNTGELFF.